The T cell receptor (beta chain) described here comes from a study of shared clonotypes between healthy human individuals. For the study at large: Three plates each covered CD4 naive and memory; CD8 naive two, CD8 memory one.

The V end was cut by 0 bases, the J end by 5 bases, with 10 bases between. Germline values: CDR1 KGHSY, CDR2 FQNENV. The CDR3 totals 14 residues. TCRdb keeps only in-frame clones here, not all; method: immunoSEQ multiplex PCR. The table shows about 1 million clones, with about 80% occurring only once. This receptor was identified in a man between 18 and 35 years old in good health. Material: memory CD4+ T cells sorted from blood. The sample's subset: CD45RA-negative fraction. V and J are TRBV16 and TRBJ2-5; D not resolved. The CDR3 spells CASSQSGLRETQYF. The DNA of the CDR3 is TGTGCCAGCAGCCAATCGGGCCTGAGGGAGACCCAGTACTTC.